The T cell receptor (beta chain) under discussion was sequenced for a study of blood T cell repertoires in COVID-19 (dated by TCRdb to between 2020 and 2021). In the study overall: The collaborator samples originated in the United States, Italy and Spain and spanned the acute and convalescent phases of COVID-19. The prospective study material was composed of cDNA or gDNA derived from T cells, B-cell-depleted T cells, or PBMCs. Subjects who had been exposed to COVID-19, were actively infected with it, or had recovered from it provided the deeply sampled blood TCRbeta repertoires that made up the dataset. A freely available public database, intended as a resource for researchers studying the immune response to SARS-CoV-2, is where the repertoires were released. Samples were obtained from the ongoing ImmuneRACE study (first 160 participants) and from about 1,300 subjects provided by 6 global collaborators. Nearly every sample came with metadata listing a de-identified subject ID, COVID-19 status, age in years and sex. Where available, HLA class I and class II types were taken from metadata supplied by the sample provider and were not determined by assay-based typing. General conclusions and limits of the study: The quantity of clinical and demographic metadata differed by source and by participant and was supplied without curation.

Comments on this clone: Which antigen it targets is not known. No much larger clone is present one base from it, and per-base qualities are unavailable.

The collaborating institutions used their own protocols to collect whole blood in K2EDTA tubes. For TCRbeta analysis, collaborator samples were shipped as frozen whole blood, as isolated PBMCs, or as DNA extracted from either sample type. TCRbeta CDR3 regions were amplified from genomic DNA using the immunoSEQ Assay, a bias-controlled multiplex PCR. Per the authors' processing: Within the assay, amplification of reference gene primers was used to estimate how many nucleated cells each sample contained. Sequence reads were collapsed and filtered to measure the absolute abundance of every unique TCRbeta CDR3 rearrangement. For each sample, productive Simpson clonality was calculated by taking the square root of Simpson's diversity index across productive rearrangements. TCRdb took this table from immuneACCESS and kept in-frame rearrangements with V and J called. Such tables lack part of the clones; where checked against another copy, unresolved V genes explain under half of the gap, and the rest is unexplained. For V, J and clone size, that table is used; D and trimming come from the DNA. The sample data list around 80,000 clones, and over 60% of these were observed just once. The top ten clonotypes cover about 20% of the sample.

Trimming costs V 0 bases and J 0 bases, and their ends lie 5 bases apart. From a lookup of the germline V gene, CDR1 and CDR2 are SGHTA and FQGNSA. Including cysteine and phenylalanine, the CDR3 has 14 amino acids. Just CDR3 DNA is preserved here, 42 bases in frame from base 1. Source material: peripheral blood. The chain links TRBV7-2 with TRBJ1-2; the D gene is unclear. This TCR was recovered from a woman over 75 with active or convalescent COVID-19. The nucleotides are TGTGCCAGCAGCTTAGCGCGTGCTAACTATGGCTACACCTTC. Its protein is CASSLARANYGYTF. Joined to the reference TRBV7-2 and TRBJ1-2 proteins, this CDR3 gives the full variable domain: GAGVSQSPSNKVTEKGKDVELRCDPISGHTALYWYRQSLGQGLEFLIYFQGNSAPDKSGLPSDRFSAERTGGSVSTLTIQRTQQEDSAVYLCASSLARANYGYTFGSGTRLTVV.